Below, 6 T cell receptor beta chains from the same sample are listed, as sequenced in a study of blood T cells in healthy people across ages. Alongside a J-beta primer mix, a sample-barcoded 5' primer served in a second PCR lasting about 7 to 11 cycles. TCRdb reprocessed the 5' RACE reads with MiXCR, giving one entry per CDR3 protein. Here the sample spans 500,000 to 550,000 distinct CDR3 sequences, nearly 25% being singletons. A further study also used this sample, focusing on T cells of mothers and their children.

Sequencing used blood. The receptors originated from a boy aged 10-17 years in good health.

This clonotype was counted a single time. V usage is TRBV29-1 and J usage is TRBJ2-5; 8 nucleotides align to TRBD2. The end of the DNA fits TRBJ2-7 better, so the J call may be wrong. Germline loops: CDR1 SQVTM, CDR2 ANQGSEA. The CDR3 length is 15 residues. The CDR3: CSVEIAGITTYEQYF. CDR3 nucleotide sequence: TGCAGCGTTGAGATAGCGGGAATTACAACCTACGAGCAGTACTTC.

In DNA form, the CDR3 reads TGCGCCAGCAGCCAAGAGTGGGGCAGGGTGGCGACCCAGTACTTC. Its protein product is CASSQEWGRVATQYF. The rearrangement uses TRBV4-3 and TRBJ2-5; the D gene is possibly TRBD1 (5 bases). Germline V lookup: CDR1 LGHNA, CDR2 YSLEER. CDR3 length equals 15 residues. With 0 bases removed from V and 7 bases from J, the gap between germline ends came to 15 bases.

The chain uses TRBV29-1 and TRBJ2-3, with D perhaps TRBD1 (6 bases). V lost 2 bases, J lost 0 bases, and 15 bases lay in between. Germline V gives CDR1 SQVTM, CDR2 ANQGSEA. This CDR3 has 16 residues. The DNA of the CDR3 is TGCAGCGTTGAACTCGCAGGGGCAAGGAGCACAGATACGCAGTATTTT. Its translation is CSVELAGARSTDTQYF.

The chain joins TRBV20-1 to TRBJ1-5; the D gene is possibly TRBD1 (5 bases). Germline V gives CDR1 DFQATT, CDR2 SNEGSKA (reference sequence). V was pared by 3 bases and J by 0 bases, with 6 bases between. The CDR3 length is 13 residues. CDR3: CSARDISNQPQHF. DNA for the CDR3: TGCAGTGCTAGGGACATTAGCAATCAGCCCCAGCATTTT.

This clonotype was counted only a few times. The J gene is TRBJ1-1, the V gene TRBV29-1; TRBD1 matches at 7 bases. V dropped 4 bases and J dropped 4; count of bases not matched to a gene: 18. In germline, CDR1 is SQVTM, CDR2 ANQGSEA. The CDR3 runs to 17 residues. Written as DNA, the CDR3 is TGCAGCGTTGTGGGGTTGGTCAGGGGGACCTGGGGCACTGAAGCTTTCTTT. Translation gives CSVVGLVRGTWGTEAFF.

This rearrangement joins TRBV20-1 to TRBJ2-5, with 7 positions matching TRBD1. This CDR3 comprises 16 residues. V lost 6 bases and J lost 5; bases outside the gene matches: 18. Per germline, CDR1 DFQATT and CDR2 SNEGSKA (reference sequence). CDR3 loop: CSAPLEGAVDWETQYF. In nucleotides, the CDR3 is TGCAGTGCCCCTCTTGAGGGGGCGGTTGATTGGGAGACCCAGTACTTC.